This T cell receptor (beta chain) was identified during a study of PD-1 blockade in classical Hodgkin lymphoma. Time point described: newly diagnosed, previously untreated cHL patient sample. In germline, CDR1 is MNHNS, CDR2 SASEGT. V shed 0 bases and J shed 2 bases, with 17 bases lying between them. The length of the CDR3 is 17 residues. Profiled with immunoSEQ multiplex PCR; TCRdb holds only in-frame clones, not every one. The data show about 15,000 clones, 75% to 90% seen once. This sequence originates from a human donor with classical Hodgkin lymphoma. The sample was peripheral blood mononuclear cells (PBMCs). The rearrangement links TRBV6-1 to TRBJ2-7, with D possibly TRBD1 on 6 matching bases. CDR3 residues: CASSEAPTGITTYEQYF. CDR3 sequence (DNA): TGTGCCAGCAGTGAAGCCCCGACAGGAATCACCACCTACGAGCAGTACTTC.